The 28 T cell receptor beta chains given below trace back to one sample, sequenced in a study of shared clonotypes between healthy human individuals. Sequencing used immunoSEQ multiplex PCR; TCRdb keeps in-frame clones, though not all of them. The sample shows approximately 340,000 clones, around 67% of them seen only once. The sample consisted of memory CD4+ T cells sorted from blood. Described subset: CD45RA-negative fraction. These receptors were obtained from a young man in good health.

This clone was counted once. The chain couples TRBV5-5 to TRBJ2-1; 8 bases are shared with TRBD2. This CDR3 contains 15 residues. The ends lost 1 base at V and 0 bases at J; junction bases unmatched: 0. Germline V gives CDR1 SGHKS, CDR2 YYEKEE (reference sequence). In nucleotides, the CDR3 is TGTGCCAGCAGCTTGAGCGGGAGCTCCTACAATGAGCAGTTCTTC. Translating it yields CASSLSGSSYNEQFF.

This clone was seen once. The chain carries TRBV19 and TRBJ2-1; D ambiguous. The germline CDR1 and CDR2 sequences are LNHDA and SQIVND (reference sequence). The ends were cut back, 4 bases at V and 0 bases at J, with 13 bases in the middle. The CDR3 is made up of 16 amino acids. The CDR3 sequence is CASSRTARSSYNEQFF. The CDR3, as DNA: TGTGCCAGTAGTAGGACGGCAAGGAGCTCCTACAATGAGCAGTTCTTC.

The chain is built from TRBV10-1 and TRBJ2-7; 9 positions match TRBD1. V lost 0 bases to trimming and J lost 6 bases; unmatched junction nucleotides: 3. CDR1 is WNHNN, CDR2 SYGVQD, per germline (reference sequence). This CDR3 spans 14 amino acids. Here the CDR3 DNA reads TGCGCCAGCAGTGAGTCCGGGACAGGGCTCGAGCAGTACTTC. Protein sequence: CASSESGTGLEQYF.

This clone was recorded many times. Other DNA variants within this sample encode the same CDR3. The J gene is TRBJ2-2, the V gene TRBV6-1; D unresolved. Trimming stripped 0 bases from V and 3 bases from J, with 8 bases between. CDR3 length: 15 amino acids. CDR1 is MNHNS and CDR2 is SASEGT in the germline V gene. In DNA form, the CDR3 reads TGTGCCAGCAGTGAAGCGTGGTCTCACACCGGGGAGCTGTTTTTT. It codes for CASSEAWSHTGELFF.

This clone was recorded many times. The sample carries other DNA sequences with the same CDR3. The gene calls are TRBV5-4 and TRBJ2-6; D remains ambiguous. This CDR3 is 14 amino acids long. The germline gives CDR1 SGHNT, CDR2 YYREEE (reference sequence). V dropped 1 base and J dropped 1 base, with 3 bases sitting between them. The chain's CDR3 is CASSLRSGANVLTF. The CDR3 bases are TGTGCCAGCAGCTTGCGATCTGGGGCCAACGTCCTGACTTTC.

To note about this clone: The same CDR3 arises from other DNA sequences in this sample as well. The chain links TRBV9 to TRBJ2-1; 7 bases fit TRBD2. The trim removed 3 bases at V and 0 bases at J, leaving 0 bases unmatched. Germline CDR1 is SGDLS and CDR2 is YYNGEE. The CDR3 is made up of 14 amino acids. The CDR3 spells CASSGGSSYNEQFF. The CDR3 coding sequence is TGTGCCAGCAGCGGCGGGAGCTCCTACAATGAGCAGTTCTTC.

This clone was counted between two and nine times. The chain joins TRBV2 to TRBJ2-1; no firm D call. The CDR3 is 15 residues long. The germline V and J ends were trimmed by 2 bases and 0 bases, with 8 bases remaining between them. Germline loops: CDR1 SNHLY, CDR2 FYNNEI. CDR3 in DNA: TGTGCCAGCAGTGAACTGCAGAACTCCTACAATGAGCAGTTCTTC. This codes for CASSELQNSYNEQFF.

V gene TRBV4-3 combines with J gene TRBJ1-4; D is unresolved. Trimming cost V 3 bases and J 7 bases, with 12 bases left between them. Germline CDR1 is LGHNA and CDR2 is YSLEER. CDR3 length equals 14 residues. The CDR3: CASSHRSLFEKLFF. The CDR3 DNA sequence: TGCGCCAGCAGCCATAGGAGCCTGTTTGAAAAACTGTTTTTT.

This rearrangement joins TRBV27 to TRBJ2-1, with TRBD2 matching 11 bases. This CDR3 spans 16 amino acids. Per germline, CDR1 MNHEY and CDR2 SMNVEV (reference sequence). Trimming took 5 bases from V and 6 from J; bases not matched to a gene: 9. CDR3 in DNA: TGTGCCAGCAGTCCCCAGACTAGCGGGACTTTCAATGAGCAGTTCTTC. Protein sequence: CASSPQTSGTFNEQFF.

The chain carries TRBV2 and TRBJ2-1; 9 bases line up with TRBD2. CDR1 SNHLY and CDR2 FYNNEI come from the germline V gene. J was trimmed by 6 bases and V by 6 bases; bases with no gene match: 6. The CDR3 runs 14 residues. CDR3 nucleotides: TGTGCCAGCAGATTACTAGCGGGTGGCAATGAGCAGTTCTTC. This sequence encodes CASRLLAGGNEQFF.

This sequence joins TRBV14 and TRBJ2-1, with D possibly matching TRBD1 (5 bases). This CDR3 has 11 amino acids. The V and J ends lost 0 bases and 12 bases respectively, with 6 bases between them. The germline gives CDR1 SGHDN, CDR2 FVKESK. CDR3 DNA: TGTGCCAGCAGCCAAGAGCAGGGGCAGTTCTTC. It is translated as CASSQEQGQFF.

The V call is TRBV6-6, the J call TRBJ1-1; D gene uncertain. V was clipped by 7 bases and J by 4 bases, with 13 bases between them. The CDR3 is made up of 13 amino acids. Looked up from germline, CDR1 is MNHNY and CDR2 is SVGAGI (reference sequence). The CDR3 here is CASNIDRATEAFF. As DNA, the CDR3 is TGTGCCAGCAATATAGACCGAGCCACTGAAGCTTTCTTT.

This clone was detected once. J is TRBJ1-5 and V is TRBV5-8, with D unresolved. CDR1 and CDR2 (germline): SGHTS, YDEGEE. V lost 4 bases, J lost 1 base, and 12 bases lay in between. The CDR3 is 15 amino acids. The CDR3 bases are TGTGCCAGCAGCGGAGGTTGGGGAAGCAATCAGCCCCAGCATTTT. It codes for CASSGGWGSNQPQHF.

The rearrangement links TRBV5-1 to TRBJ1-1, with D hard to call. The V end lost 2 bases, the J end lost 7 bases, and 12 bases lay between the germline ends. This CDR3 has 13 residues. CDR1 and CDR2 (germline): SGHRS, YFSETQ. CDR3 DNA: TGCGCCAGCAGCTTATTGACGGAGGGTGAAGCTTTCTTT. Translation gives CASSLLTEGEAFF.

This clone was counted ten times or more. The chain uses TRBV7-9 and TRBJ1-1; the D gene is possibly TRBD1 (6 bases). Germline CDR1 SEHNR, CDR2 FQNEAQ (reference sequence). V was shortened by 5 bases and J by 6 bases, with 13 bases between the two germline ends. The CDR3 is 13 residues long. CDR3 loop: CASSIQSGAEAFF. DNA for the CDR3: TGTGCCAGCAGCATCCAATCAGGGGCTGAAGCTTTCTTT.

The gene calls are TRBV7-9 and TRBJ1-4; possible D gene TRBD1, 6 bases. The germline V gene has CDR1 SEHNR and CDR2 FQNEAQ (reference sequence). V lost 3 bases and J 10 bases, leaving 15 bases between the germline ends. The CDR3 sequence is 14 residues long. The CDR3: CASSFSGVSVKLFF. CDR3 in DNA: TGTGCCAGCAGCTTTTCAGGGGTTTCCGTAAAACTGTTTTTT.

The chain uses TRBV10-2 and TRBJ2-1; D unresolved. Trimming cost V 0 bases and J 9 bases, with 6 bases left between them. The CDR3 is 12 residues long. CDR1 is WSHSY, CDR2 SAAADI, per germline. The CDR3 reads CASSESESEQFF. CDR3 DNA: TGCGCCAGCAGTGAGTCGGAGTCTGAGCAGTTCTTC.

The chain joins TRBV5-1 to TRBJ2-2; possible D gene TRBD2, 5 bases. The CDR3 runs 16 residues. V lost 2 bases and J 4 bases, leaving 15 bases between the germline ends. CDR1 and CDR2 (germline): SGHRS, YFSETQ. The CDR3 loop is CASSFGLGSVTGELFF. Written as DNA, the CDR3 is TGCGCCAGCAGCTTTGGACTCGGGTCGGTCACCGGGGAGCTGTTTTTT.

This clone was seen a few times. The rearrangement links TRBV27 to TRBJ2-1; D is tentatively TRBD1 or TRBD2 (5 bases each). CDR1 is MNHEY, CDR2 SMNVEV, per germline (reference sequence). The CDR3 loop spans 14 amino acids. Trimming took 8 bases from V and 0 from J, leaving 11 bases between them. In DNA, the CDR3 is TGTGCCAGCGGGACCTTTAACTCCTACAATGAGCAGTTCTTC. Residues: CASGTFNSYNEQFF.

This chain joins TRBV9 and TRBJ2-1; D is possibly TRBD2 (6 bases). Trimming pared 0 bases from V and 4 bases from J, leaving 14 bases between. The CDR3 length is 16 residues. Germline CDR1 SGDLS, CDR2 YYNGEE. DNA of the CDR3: TGTGCCAGCAGCGTAGTGGGGGGAGTATCATACAATGAGCAGTTCTTC. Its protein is CASSVVGGVSYNEQFF.

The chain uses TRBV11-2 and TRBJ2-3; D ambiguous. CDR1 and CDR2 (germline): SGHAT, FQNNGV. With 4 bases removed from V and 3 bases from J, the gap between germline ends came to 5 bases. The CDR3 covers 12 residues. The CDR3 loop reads CASSSPTDTQYF. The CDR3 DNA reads TGTGCCAGCAGCTCTCCGACAGATACGCAGTATTTT. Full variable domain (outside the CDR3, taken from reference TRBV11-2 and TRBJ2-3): EAGVAQSPRYKIIEKRQSVAFWCNPISGHATLYWYQQILGQGPKLLIQFQNNGVVDDSQLPKDRFSAERLKGVDSTLKIQPAKLEDSAVYLCASSSPTDTQYFGPGTRLTVL.

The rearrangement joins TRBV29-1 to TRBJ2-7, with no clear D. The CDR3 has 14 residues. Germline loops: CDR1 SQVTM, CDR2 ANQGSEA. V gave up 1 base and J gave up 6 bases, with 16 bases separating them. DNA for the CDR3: TGCAGCGTTGAAGTGCCGCCGTCCCACGGCGAGCAGTACTTC. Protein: CSVEVPPSHGEQYF.

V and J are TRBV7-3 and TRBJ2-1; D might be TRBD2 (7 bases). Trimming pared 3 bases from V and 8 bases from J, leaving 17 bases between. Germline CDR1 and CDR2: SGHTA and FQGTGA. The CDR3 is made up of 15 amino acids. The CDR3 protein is CASSLAGAQWDEQFF. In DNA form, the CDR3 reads TGTGCCAGCAGCTTGGCGGGGGCTCAGTGGGATGAGCAGTTCTTC. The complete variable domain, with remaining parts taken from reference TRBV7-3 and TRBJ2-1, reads GAGVSQTPSNKVTEKGKYVELRCDPISGHTALYWYRQSLGQGPEFLIYFQGTGAADDSGLPNDRFFAVRPEGSVSTLKIQRTERGDSAVYLCASSLAGAQWDEQFFGPGTRLTVL.

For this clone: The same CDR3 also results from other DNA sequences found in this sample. The CDR3 loop is CSARWVEQFF. CDR3 sequence (DNA): TGCAGTGCTAGATGGGTTGAGCAGTTCTTC. V gene TRBV20-1 combines with J gene TRBJ2-1; no clear D. V shed 2 bases and J shed 9 bases, with 5 bases lying between them. The CDR3 extends over 10 amino acids. CDR1 and CDR2 (germline): DFQATT, SNEGSKA (reference sequence).

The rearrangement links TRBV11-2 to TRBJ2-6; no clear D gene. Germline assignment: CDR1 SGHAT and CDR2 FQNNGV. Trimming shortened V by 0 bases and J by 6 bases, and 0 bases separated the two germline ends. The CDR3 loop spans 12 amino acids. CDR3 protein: CASSLEANVLTF. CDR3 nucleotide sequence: TGTGCCAGCAGCTTAGAGGCCAACGTCCTGACTTTC.

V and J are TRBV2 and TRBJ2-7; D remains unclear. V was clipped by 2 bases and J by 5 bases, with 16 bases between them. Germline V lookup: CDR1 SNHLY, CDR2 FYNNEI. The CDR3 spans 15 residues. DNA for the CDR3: TGTGCCAGCAGTGAAATCCTTGGAGAAAGTAACGAGCAGTACTTC. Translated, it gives CASSEILGESNEQYF.

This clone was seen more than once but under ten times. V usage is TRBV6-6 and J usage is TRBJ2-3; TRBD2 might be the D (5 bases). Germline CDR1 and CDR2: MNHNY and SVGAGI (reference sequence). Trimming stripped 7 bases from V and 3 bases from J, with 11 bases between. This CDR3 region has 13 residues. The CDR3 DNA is TGTGCCAGCATCCCCTCGGGAACAGATACGCAGTATTTT. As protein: CASIPSGTDTQYF.

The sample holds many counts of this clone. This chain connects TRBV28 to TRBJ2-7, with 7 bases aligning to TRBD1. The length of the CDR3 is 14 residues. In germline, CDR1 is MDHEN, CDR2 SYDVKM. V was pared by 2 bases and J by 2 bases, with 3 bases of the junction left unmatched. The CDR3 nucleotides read TGTGCCAGCAGTTTAATAACAGGGGCCTACGAGCAGTACTTC. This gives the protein CASSLITGAYEQYF.